This TCR beta chain was sequenced during a study of patients and donors after allogeneic stem cell transplantation. The ends lost 3 bases at V and 9 bases at J; junction bases unmatched: 6. This CDR3 region has 14 residues. TCRdb redid the calling of the RT-PCR reads with MiXCR, one entry per CDR3 protein. The sample has 98,000 or so distinct CDR3 sequences; approximately 40% are singletons. The chain links TRBV12-3 or TRBV12-4 to TRBJ2-7, with TRBD2 matching over 12 bases. The source is a human donor who was either an allogeneic HSCT recipient or a stem cell or donor lymphocyte infusion donor (not recorded which). It is not recorded whose cells these are; they may come from a transplant donor. The material sequenced was blood, either unsorted or a sorted T cell fraction (not recorded which). The CDR3 spells CASSLTSGSVVQYF. The CDR3 DNA follows: TGTGCCAGCAGTTTGACTAGCGGGAGTGTGGTGCAGTACTTC.